The 26 T cell receptor beta chains in this list originate from one sample, sequenced in a study of T cell responses to AZD1222 COVID-19 vaccine. Libraries were prepared by immunoSEQ multiplex PCR; TCRdb keeps only in-frame clonotypes and omits some of them. Of fewer than 200,000 clones in the sample, around 90% are singletons; the top ten hold about 24%. The source was peripheral blood, collected 28 days after the second AZD1222 dose. All receptors come from an adult who received the AZD1222 COVID-19 vaccine.

The rearrangement links TRBV5-1 to TRBJ2-5; 7 positions agree with TRBD1. CDR1 SGHRS and CDR2 YFSETQ come from the germline V gene. Trimming removed 4 bases from V and 2 bases from J; junction bases left unmatched: 5. The CDR3 is 14 residues long. The CDR3: CASSPDRSQETQYF. DNA of the CDR3: TGCGCCAGCAGCCCGGACAGGAGTCAAGAGACCCAGTACTTC.

This sequence joins TRBV28 and TRBJ2-7, with D possibly TRBD2 on 6 matching bases. V was pared by 0 bases and J by 5 bases, with 8 bases between. The length of the CDR3 is 13 residues. The germline gives CDR1 MDHEN, CDR2 SYDVKM. The CDR3 loop is CASSLWPGDEQYF. CDR3 in DNA: TGTGCCAGCAGTTTATGGCCGGGGGACGAGCAGTACTTC.

In DNA, the CDR3 is TGTGCCAGCAGCCAAGAGGCGGGATTCTCCTACAATGAGCAGTTCTTC. The encoded protein is CASSQEAGFSYNEQFF. The rearrangement uses TRBV4-2 and TRBJ2-1, with D perhaps TRBD2 (6 bases). CDR3 length equals 16 residues. With 0 bases removed from V and 0 bases from J, the gap between germline ends came to 9 bases. The germline V gene has CDR1 LGHNA and CDR2 YNFKEQ.

The chain has TRBV9 and TRBJ2-2, with D maybe TRBD2 (6 bases). Germline CDR1 and CDR2: SGDLS and YYNGEE. The CDR3 covers 16 residues. Trimming left V 0 bases short and J 3 bases short, with 12 bases between. Here the CDR3 DNA reads TGTGCCAGCAGCGTAGGGGGTAGCGGACACACCGGGGAGCTGTTTTTT. It yields the protein CASSVGGSGHTGELFF.

The chain employs TRBV4-3 and TRBJ2-3, with 7 bases aligning to TRBD1. The CDR3 covers 16 residues. The V gene end was trimmed by 1 base and the J gene end by 2 bases; junction bases not matched to a gene: 6. Germline lookup yields CDR1 LGHNA and CDR2 YSLEER. The CDR3 DNA follows: TGCGCCAGCAGCCAAGGGACAGGAAAGCACACAGATACGCAGTATTTT. This gives the protein CASSQGTGKHTDTQYF.

The CDR3 coding sequence is TGTGCCATCAGGGATTCCGGGACAGGGGGCTATGGCTACACCTTC. Residues: CAIRDSGTGGYGYTF. V gene TRBV10-3 combines with J gene TRBJ1-2; 11 bases are a match to TRBD1. The length of the CDR3 is 15 residues. The germline CDR1 and CDR2 sequences are ENHRY and SYGVKD. V shed 6 bases, J shed 4 bases, and the junction held 7 bases outside the gene matches.

The V and J genes are TRBV7-8 and TRBJ1-6, with TRBD1 matching 9 bases. The CDR3 is made up of 16 amino acids. With 5 bases clipped from V and 9 bases from J, the junction kept 11 bases outside the gene matches. Looked up from germline, CDR1 is SGHVS and CDR2 is FQNEAQ. The CDR3 protein is CASSIPGTGIGSPLHF. CDR3 sequence (DNA): TGTGCCAGCAGCATTCCCGGGACAGGGATCGGTTCACCCCTCCACTTT.

This clone has only one observation. The chain carries TRBV25-1 and TRBJ2-7; perhaps TRBD2 as D (6 bases). Trimming pared 6 bases from V and 7 bases from J, leaving 13 bases between. The CDR3 is 12 residues long. CDR1 MGHDK and CDR2 SYGVNS come from the germline V gene. The CDR3 spells CASSEGGVEQYF. Written as DNA, the CDR3 is TGTGCCAGCAGCGAAGGAGGGGTTGAGCAGTACTTC.

The chain combines TRBV6-4 with TRBJ2-2, with 9 bases fitting TRBD1. With 6 bases clipped from V and 3 bases from J, the junction kept 5 bases outside the gene matches. This CDR3 comprises 15 residues. CDR1 and CDR2 from the germline V gene are MRHNA and SNTAGT. The CDR3, as DNA: TGTGCCAGCAGACAGACAGGGGGTGACACCGGGGAGCTGTTTTTT. It encodes CASRQTGGDTGELFF.

The rearrangement joins TRBV9 to TRBJ2-7, with 9 bases identical to TRBD1. This CDR3 has 15 amino acids. The trim removed 0 bases at V and 4 bases at J, leaving 5 bases unmatched. From germline, CDR1 is SGDLS and CDR2 YYNGEE. As DNA, the CDR3 is TGTGCCAGCAGCGTAGGTGGGGGACAGGGTTACGAGCAGTACTTC. Its protein is CASSVGGGQGYEQYF.

This clone was detected a few times. The V and J genes are TRBV5-4 and TRBJ2-1, with D possibly TRBD2 on 6 matching bases. The germline V gene encodes CDR1 SGHNT and CDR2 YYREEE (reference sequence). The CDR3 spans 15 residues. The V and J ends lost 7 bases and 8 bases respectively, with 22 bases between them. CDR3 sequence reads: CASPGWGEAADEQFF. CDR3 DNA: TGTGCCAGCCCAGGGTGGGGGGAGGCAGCCGATGAGCAGTTCTTC.

The chain recombines TRBV7-9 with TRBJ1-5; D is uncertain. The CDR3 runs to 18 residues. Trimming stripped 4 bases from V and 1 base from J, with 20 bases between. CDR1 is SEHNR, CDR2 FQNEAQ, per germline (reference sequence). CDR3 protein: CASSSNSGGEWSNQPQHF. Here the CDR3 DNA reads TGTGCCAGCAGCTCGAACTCCGGCGGGGAGTGGAGCAATCAGCCCCAGCATTTT.

This rearrangement joins TRBV28 to TRBJ2-2; no reliable D call. Germline V gene sequence: CDR1 MDHEN, CDR2 SYDVKM. V was pared by 3 bases and J by 2 bases, with 10 bases between. The CDR3 is made up of 15 amino acids. The CDR3 loop reads CASSLTGFNTGELFF. In DNA, the CDR3 is TGTGCCAGCAGTTTGACCGGGTTTAACACCGGGGAGCTGTTTTTT.

The chain is built from TRBV2 and TRBJ2-3, with 8 bases lining up with TRBD2. V lost 6 bases, J lost 3 bases, and 8 bases stayed unmatched. The CDR3 contains 15 residues. Per the germline V gene, CDR1 is SNHLY and CDR2 is FYNNEI. CDR3 protein: CASRRESGGTDTQYF. For the CDR3, the DNA is TGTGCCAGCAGGCGGGAGAGCGGGGGTACAGATACGCAGTATTTT.

The rearrangement links TRBV27 to TRBJ2-7; the D call may be TRBD1 or TRBD2 (5 bases each). The CDR3 runs to 15 residues. CDR1 and CDR2 (germline): MNHEY, SMNVEV (reference sequence). V was shortened by 5 bases and J by 0 bases, with 14 bases between the two germline ends. The chain's CDR3 is CASSPGRRSSYEQYF. As DNA, the CDR3 is TGTGCCAGCAGTCCGGGACGGAGGAGCTCCTACGAGCAGTACTTC.

This clone was seen a handful of times. This chain joins TRBV12-2 and TRBJ2-7; no check of the table's D call, TRBD2, against the DNA was made. TRBV12-2 is reported as a pseudogene. The CDR3 spans 13 residues. CDR3 in DNA: TGTGCAAGTCGCTTAGGCGTCACCTACGAGCAGTACTTC. Amino acids: CASRLGVTYEQYF.

V is TRBV5-1 and J is TRBJ1-4; no clear D gene. CDR1 and CDR2 (germline): SGHRS, YFSETQ. The CDR3 loop spans 16 amino acids. V dropped 0 bases and J dropped 0 bases, with 9 bases sitting between them. The chain's CDR3 is CASSLGSLSTNEKLFF. CDR3 DNA sequence: TGCGCCAGCAGCTTGGGAAGTCTTTCAACTAATGAAAAACTGTTTTTT.

The V gene is TRBV30, the J gene TRBJ1-4; D may be TRBD1 (6 bases). Per germline, CDR1 GTSNPN and CDR2 SVGIG (reference sequence). This CDR3 has 13 residues. V lost 2 bases and J lost 7, with 11 bases in between. DNA of the CDR3: TGTGCCTGGAGTAAGAAGGACAGTGAAAAACTGTTTTTT. Translating gives CAWSKKDSEKLFF.

DNA for the CDR3: TGCGCCAGCAGCGAGGGACAGGGGAACTATGGCTACACCTTC. This sequence encodes CASSEGQGNYGYTF. The chain links TRBV5-1 to TRBJ1-2; TRBD1 matches 10 bases. Germline V gene lookup returns CDR1 SGHRS and CDR2 YFSETQ. Trimming cost V 4 bases and J 2 bases; bases outside gene matches: 2. The CDR3 runs 14 residues.

The chain couples TRBV18 to TRBJ1-1, with 8 bases that match TRBD1. Germline V gene data show CDR1 as KGHSH and CDR2 as LQKENI. The CDR3 runs to 15 residues. Trimming took 5 bases from V and 4 from J; bases not matched to a gene: 9. The CDR3 DNA follows: TGTGCCAGCTCAGGCAGACAGGGGAGTAGCACTGAAGCTTTCTTT. It is translated as CASSGRQGSSTEAFF.

This rearrangement joins TRBV6-2 or TRBV6-3 to TRBJ2-5; D unresolved. CDR3 size: 11 residues. The germline gives CDR1 MNHEY, CDR2 SVGEGT. The V end was cut by 4 bases, the J end by 5 bases, with 5 bases between. The CDR3 here is CASSSYETQYF. CDR3 DNA: TGTGCCAGCAGTTCGTATGAGACCCAGTACTTC.

The chain joins TRBV5-1 to TRBJ2-7; TRBD1 matches 8 bases. Germline V gene lookup returns CDR1 SGHRS and CDR2 YFSETQ. The CDR3 totals 13 residues. The V segment lost 4 bases and the J segment 9 bases; nucleotides outside the gene matches: 9. The DNA for the CDR3 is TGCGCCAGCAGCCCTAACCCAGGGGGCGCGCAGTACTTC. Residues: CASSPNPGGAQYF.

J is TRBJ2-2 and V is TRBV27, with a possible D match to TRBD2 (6 bases). Germline lookup yields CDR1 MNHEY and CDR2 SMNVEV (reference sequence). Trimming took off 6 bases at V and 1 base at J, with 12 bases between the two ends. The CDR3 loop spans 15 amino acids. CDR3 sequence (DNA): TGTGCCAGCAGCCCGGGACTCAAGAACACCGGGGAGCTGTTTTTT. Residues: CASSPGLKNTGELFF.

The gene calls are TRBV9 and TRBJ2-3; D possibly corresponds to TRBD2 (5 bases). The CDR3 totals 15 residues. Trimming shortened V by 0 bases and J by 1 base, and 9 bases separated the two germline ends. Germline CDR1 is SGDLS and CDR2 is YYNGEE. CDR3 protein: CASSVVGSGTDTQYF. CDR3 DNA: TGTGCCAGCAGCGTAGTGGGGAGCGGCACAGATACGCAGTATTTT.

V usage is TRBV19 and J usage is TRBJ2-2; a possible D gene is TRBD1 (5 bases). The CDR3 is 12 residues long. Germline CDR1 LNHDA, CDR2 SQIVND (reference sequence). Trimming shortened V by 6 bases and J by 6 bases, and 8 bases separated the two germline ends. The CDR3 region is CASSRQPGELFF. As DNA, the CDR3 is TGTGCCAGTAGCCGACAGCCCGGGGAGCTGTTTTTT.

The chain employs TRBV3-1 (or the pseudogene TRBV3-2) and TRBJ1-1, with D possibly being TRBD1 (6 bases). V gave up 4 bases and J gave up 0 bases, with 18 bases separating them. The CDR3 is 17 residues long. Germline V gene sequence: CDR1 LGHDT, CDR2 YNNKEL (reference sequence). CDR3 in amino acids: CASSRTGGAGMNTEAFF. DNA of the CDR3: TGTGCCAGCAGCCGAACGGGGGGGGCCGGAATGAACACTGAAGCTTTCTTT.